This section outlines one T cell receptor (beta chain) sequence together with its context. The antigen is not known. The source of the sample is a study of tumor-infiltrating lymphocytes in localized non-small cell lung cancer. Overall study results and limits: Tumor T-cell fraction was not associated with recurrence-free survival.

This CDR3 contains 13 residues. With 5 bases clipped from V and 5 bases from J, the junction kept 5 bases outside the gene matches. In germline, CDR1 is SEHNR, CDR2 FQNEAQ (reference sequence). Clones were read by immunoSEQ multiplex PCR, and TCRdb kept only the in-frame ones, dropping some. The sample consists of more than 15,000 clones, almost 70% of them appearing once. This chain uses TRBV7-9 with TRBJ1-2, with 7 bases aligning to TRBD1. Material: lung tumor tissue. The clonotype originates from a human donor with non-small cell lung cancer. DNA of the CDR3: TGTGCCAGCAGCACGGGACAGCCGTATGGCTACACCTTC. Protein: CASSTGQPYGYTF. Filled out from reference TRBV7-9 and TRBJ1-2, the complete variable domain reads DTGVSQNPRHKITKRGQNVTFRCDPISEHNRLYWYRQTLGQGPEFLTYFQNEAQLEKSRLLSDRFSAERPKGSFSTLEIQRTEQGDSAMYLCASSTGQPYGYTFGSGTRLTVV.